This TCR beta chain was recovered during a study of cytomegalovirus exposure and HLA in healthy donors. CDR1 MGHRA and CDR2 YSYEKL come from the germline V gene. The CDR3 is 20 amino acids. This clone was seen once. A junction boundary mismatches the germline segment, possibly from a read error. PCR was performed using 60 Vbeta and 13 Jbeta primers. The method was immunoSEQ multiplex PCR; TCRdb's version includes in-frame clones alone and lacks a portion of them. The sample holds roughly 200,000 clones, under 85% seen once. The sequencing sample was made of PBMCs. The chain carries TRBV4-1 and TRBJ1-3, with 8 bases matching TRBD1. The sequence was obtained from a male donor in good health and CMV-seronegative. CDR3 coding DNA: TGCGCCAGCAGCCAGTCACGACCGGGACAGGCCTTATACTCTGGAAACACCATATGTTTT. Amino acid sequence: CASSQSRPGQALYSGNTICF.